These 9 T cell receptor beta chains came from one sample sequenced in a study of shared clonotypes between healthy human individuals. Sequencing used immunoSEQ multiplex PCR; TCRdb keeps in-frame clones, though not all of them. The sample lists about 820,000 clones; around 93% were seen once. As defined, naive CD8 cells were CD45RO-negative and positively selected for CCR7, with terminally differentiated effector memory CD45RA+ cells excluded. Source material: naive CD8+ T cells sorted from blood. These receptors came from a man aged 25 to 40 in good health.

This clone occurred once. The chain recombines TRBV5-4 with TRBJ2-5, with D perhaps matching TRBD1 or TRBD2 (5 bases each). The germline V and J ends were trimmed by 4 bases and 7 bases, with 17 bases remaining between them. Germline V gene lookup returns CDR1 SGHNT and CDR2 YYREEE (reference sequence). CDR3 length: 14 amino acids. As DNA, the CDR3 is TGTGCCAGCAGCCCGCTTTCGGGGCTCGGGACCCAGTACTTC. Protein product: CASSPLSGLGTQYF.

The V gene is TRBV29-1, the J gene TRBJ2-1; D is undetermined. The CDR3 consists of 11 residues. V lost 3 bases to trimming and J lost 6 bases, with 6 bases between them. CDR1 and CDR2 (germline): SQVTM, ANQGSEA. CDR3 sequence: CSVDTRNEQFF. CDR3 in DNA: TGCAGCGTTGATACCCGCAATGAGCAGTTCTTC.

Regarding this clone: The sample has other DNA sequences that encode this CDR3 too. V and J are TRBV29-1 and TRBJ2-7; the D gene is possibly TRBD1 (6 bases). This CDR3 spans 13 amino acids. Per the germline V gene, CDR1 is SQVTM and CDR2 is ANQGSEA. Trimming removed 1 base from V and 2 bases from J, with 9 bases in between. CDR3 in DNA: TGCAGCGTTGAAGTTGCAGGGGCCTACGAGCAGTACTTC. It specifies CSVEVAGAYEQYF.

CDR3 protein: CASSSPYHEKLFF. CDR3 DNA sequence: TGTGCCAGCAGTTCCCCGTACCATGAAAAACTGTTTTTT. The chain links TRBV28 to TRBJ1-4, with no clear D. The CDR3 covers 13 residues. CDR1 MDHEN and CDR2 SYDVKM come from the germline V gene. Deletions cut 4 bases from V and 6 bases from J, with 9 bases between.

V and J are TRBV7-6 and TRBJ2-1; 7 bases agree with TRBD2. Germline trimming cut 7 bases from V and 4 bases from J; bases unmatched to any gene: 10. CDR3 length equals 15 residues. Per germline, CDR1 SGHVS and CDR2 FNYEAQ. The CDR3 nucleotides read TGTGCCAGCACCCCAGTAAGCGGGGAGTACAATGAGCAGTTCTTC. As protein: CASTPVSGEYNEQFF. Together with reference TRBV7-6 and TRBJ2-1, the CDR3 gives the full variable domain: GAGVSQSPRYKVTKRGQDVALRCDPISGHVSLYWYRQALGQGPEFLTYFNYEAQQDKSGLPNDRFSAERPEGSISTLTIQRTEQRDSAMYRCASTPVSGEYNEQFFGPGTRLTVL.

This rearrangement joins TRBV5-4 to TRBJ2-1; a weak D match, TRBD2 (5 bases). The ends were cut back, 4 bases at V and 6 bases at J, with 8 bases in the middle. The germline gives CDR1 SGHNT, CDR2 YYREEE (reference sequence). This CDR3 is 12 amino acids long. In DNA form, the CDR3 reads TGTGCCAGCAGCGGGGAGATCAATGAGCAGTTCTTC. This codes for CASSGEINEQFF. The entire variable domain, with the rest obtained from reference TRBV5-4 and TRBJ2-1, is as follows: ETGVTQSPTHLIKTRGQQVTLRCSSQSGHNTVSWYQQALGQGPQFIFQYYREEENGRGNFPPRFSGLQFPNYSSELNVNALELDDSALYLCASSGEINEQFFGPGTRLTVL.

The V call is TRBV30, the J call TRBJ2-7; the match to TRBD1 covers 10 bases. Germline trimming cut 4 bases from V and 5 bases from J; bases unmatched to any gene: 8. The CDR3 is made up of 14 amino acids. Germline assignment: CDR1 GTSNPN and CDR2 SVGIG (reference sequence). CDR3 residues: CAWNPGTGANEQYF. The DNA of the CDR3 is TGTGCCTGGAATCCCGGGACAGGGGCCAACGAGCAGTACTTC.

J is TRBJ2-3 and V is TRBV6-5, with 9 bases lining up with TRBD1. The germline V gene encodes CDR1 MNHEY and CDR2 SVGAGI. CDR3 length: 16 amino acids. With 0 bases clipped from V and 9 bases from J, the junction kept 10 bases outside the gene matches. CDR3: CASSYSSPGTGRTQYF. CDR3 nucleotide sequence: TGTGCCAGCAGTTACTCTTCCCCCGGGACAGGGAGGACGCAGTATTTT.

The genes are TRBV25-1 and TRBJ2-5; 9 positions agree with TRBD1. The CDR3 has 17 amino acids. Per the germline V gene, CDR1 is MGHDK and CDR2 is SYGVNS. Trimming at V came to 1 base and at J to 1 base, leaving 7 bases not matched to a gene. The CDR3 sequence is CASSEFGGTGLQETQYF. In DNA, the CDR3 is TGTGCCAGCAGTGAATTCGGGGGGACAGGGCTCCAAGAGACCCAGTACTTC.